The 28 T cell receptor beta chains reported below all come from one sample, sequenced in a study of OX40 agonist ivuxolimab in advanced cancers. The data were produced by immunoSEQ multiplex PCR, yet TCRdb's version contains in-frame clones alone and is incomplete. The sample shows 65,000 to 90,000 clones, around nine tenths of them seen only once. Sequencing used CD4+ or CD8+ T cells sorted from blood, obtained in a trial of the OX40 agonist ivuxolimab. The receptors were sampled from an adult with an advanced solid tumor such as melanoma, head and neck, liver or kidney cancer.

This chain joins TRBV6-1 and TRBJ2-5; no definite D call. The DNA end favors TRBJ2-7, so the J call may be wrong. From germline, CDR1 is MNHNS and CDR2 SASEGT. The CDR3 has 10 residues. CDR3 amino acids: CARSSYEQYF. Written as DNA, the CDR3 is TGTGCCAGGAGCTCCTACGAGCAGTACTTC.

The chain recombines TRBV6-6 with TRBJ1-1, with 11 positions matching TRBD1. The length of the CDR3 is 15 residues. The trim removed 6 bases at V and 1 base at J, leaving 4 bases unmatched. Germline loops: CDR1 MNHNY, CDR2 SVGAGI (reference sequence). This CDR3 reads CASRDRGRENTEAFF. CDR3 in DNA: TGTGCCAGCAGGGACAGGGGGCGAGAGAACACTGAAGCTTTCTTT.

The CDR3 sequence: CASDSYNEQFF. In DNA, the CDR3 is TGTGCCAGCGACAGTTACAATGAGCAGTTCTTC. The chain joins TRBV6-1 to TRBJ2-1; TRBD1 is a possible D gene (5 bases). V lost 8 bases and J 4 bases, leaving 6 bases between the germline ends. CDR1 and CDR2 (germline): MNHNS, SASEGT. The CDR3 totals 11 residues.

The V and J genes are TRBV6-1 and TRBJ1-2; a possible D gene is TRBD1 (6 bases). V lost 6 bases, J lost 5 bases, and 13 bases lay in between. Germline assignment: CDR1 MNHNS and CDR2 SASEGT. The CDR3 extends over 13 amino acids. The CDR3, as DNA: TGTGCCAGCAGAGAGCGAGGGGGGTATGGCTACACCTTC. It codes for CASRERGGYGYTF.

This clone was recorded once. The chain carries TRBV19 and TRBJ1-1; the D is unclear. V dropped 3 bases and J dropped 6 bases, with 8 bases sitting between them. From germline, CDR1 is LNHDA and CDR2 SQIVND (reference sequence). The CDR3 length is 12 residues. CDR3 sequence (DNA): TGTGCCAGTAGTATCGGAGGGCCTGAAGCTTTCTTT. This encodes CASSIGGPEAFF.

This chain uses TRBV9 with TRBJ2-2, with 8 bases aligning to TRBD2. After removal of 0 bases from V and 1 base from J, the junction contained 5 bases not matched to a gene. This CDR3 contains 17 residues. Germline CDR1 reads SGDLS; CDR2 reads YYNGEE. CDR3 in amino acids: CASSVVGGTRNTGELFF. The CDR3, as DNA: TGTGCCAGCAGCGTAGTTGGCGGGACTAGGAACACCGGGGAGCTGTTTTTT.

V and J are TRBV4-1 and TRBJ2-3; 10 bases map to TRBD2. The germline gives CDR1 MGHRA, CDR2 YSYEKL. Trimming removed 1 base from V and 2 bases from J; junction bases left unmatched: 3. The CDR3 covers 16 residues. As DNA, the CDR3 is TGCGCCAGCAGCCAAGCCGGGACTAGCGCCACAGATACGCAGTATTTT. Its protein product is CASSQAGTSATDTQYF.

Turning to this clone: No DNA is shown, since the ends of the CDR3 on it are uncertain; the CDR3 is the one TCRdb lists. The gene calls are TRBV21-1 and TRBJ2-1; the table gives TRBD2 as D, unverified against the DNA. TRBV21-1 is a listed pseudogene. The CDR3 numbers 17 amino acids, ends counted. The CDR3 sequence: CASSKVGSGSSYNEQFF.

The chain joins TRBV28 to TRBJ1-5, with 9 positions matching TRBD1. With 5 bases clipped from V and 2 bases from J, the junction kept 13 bases outside the gene matches. CDR1 is MDHEN, CDR2 SYDVKM, per germline. The CDR3 runs 18 residues. CDR3 region: CASSPAGTGTLGNQPQHF. The CDR3, as DNA: TGTGCCAGCAGTCCCGCCGGGACAGGGACTTTGGGCAATCAGCCCCAGCATTTT.

The chain carries TRBV19 and TRBJ1-1; D unclear. The germline V gene encodes CDR1 LNHDA and CDR2 SQIVND (reference sequence). The CDR3 covers 14 residues. Trimming stripped 6 bases from V and 1 base from J, with 12 bases between. The CDR3 bases are TGTGCCAGTAGCAAAACACGGACGAACACTGAAGCTTTCTTT. It specifies CASSKTRTNTEAFF. The variable domain in full, completed from reference TRBV19 and TRBJ1-1, reads DGGITQSPKYLFRKEGQNVTLSCEQNLNHDAMYWYRQDPGQGLRLIYYSQIVNDFQKGDIAEGYSVSREKKESFPLTVTSAQKNPTAFYLCASSKTRTNTEAFFGQGTRLTVV.

The chain employs TRBV10-1 and TRBJ2-1; 7 bases match TRBD1. The CDR3 extends over 15 amino acids. The V and J ends lost 2 bases and 0 bases, in that order; junction bases with no gene match: 1. CDR1 is WNHNN and CDR2 is SYGVQD in the germline V gene (reference sequence). CDR3 residues: CASSENRGSYNEQFF. CDR3 nucleotides: TGCGCCAGCAGTGAGAACAGGGGCTCCTACAATGAGCAGTTCTTC.

The chain combines TRBV6-5 with TRBJ2-3, with a weak D call TRBD2 (6 bases). Between the trimmed V and J ends, which lost 6 bases and 10 bases, there was a span of 17 bases. Germline V CDR1 and CDR2: MNHEY, SVGAGI. The CDR3 is made up of 13 amino acids. The CDR3, as DNA: TGTGCCAGCAGCGGGACTGGGCTGGAGGCGCAGTATTTT. Encoded protein: CASSGTGLEAQYF.

The chain links TRBV7-9 to TRBJ2-7, with D possibly called TRBD1 or TRBD2 (5 bases each). This CDR3 is 14 amino acids long. V shed 5 bases and J shed 5 bases, with 16 bases lying between them. The V gene's germline CDR1 is SEHNR and CDR2 FQNEAQ (reference sequence). CDR3 loop: CASSPRLGRDEQYF. Written as DNA, the CDR3 is TGTGCCAGCAGCCCAAGACTGGGGCGGGACGAGCAGTACTTC.

J is TRBJ1-5 and V is TRBV2, with D maybe TRBD1 (5 bases). The CDR3 is 14 residues long. Deletions cut 7 bases from V and 3 bases from J, with 13 bases between. Germline values: CDR1 SNHLY, CDR2 FYNNEI. The CDR3 loop reads CASTRDGDNQPQHF. DNA of the CDR3: TGTGCCAGCACACGGGACGGAGACAATCAGCCCCAGCATTTT. Together with reference TRBV2 and TRBJ1-5, the CDR3 gives the full variable domain: EPEVTQTPSHQVTQMGQEVILRCVPISNHLYFYWYRQILGQKVEFLVSFYNNEISEKSEIFDDQFSVERPDGSNFTLKIRSTKLEDSAMYFCASTRDGDNQPQHFGDGTRLSIL.

V is TRBV6-5 and J is TRBJ1-2; TRBD1 matches 11 bases. The V segment lost 0 bases and the J segment 4 bases; nucleotides outside the gene matches: 4. Germline CDR1 MNHEY, CDR2 SVGAGI. The CDR3 consists of 16 residues. The CDR3 here is CASSYSRTGGLYGYTF. DNA of the CDR3: TGTGCCAGCAGTTACTCCCGGACAGGGGGCCTCTATGGCTACACCTTC.

The chain combines TRBV20-1 with TRBJ2-7; D possibly corresponds to TRBD2 (6 bases). Germline V gives CDR1 DFQATT, CDR2 SNEGSKA (reference sequence). This CDR3 is built from 11 residues. Trimming left V 7 bases short and J 1 base short, with 8 bases between. DNA for the CDR3: TGCAGTGTTGGGACTTCCTACGAGCAGTACTTC. It encodes CSVGTSYEQYF.

The chain recombines TRBV21-1 with TRBJ1-2; whether TRBD1, the table's D call, matches the DNA was not checked. TRBV21-1 is a pseudogene locus. There are 15 residues in the CDR3. DNA of the CDR3: TGTGCCAGCAGCGCTCGGGACAGTTGGAACTATGGCTACACCTTC. This encodes CASSARDSWNYGYTF.

The chain carries TRBV28 and TRBJ1-6; D is possibly TRBD1 (5 bases). The CDR3 runs to 12 residues. Trimming left V 7 bases short and J 10 bases short, with 11 bases between. In germline, CDR1 is MDHEN, CDR2 SYDVKM. CDR3 coding DNA: TGTGCCAGCAACGATTGGGGGTCACCCCTCCACTTT. Translated, it gives CASNDWGSPLHF. Full variable domain (rest looked up from reference TRBV28 and TRBJ1-6): DVKVTQSSRYLVKRTGEKVFLECVQDMDHENMFWYRQDPGLGLRLIYFSYDVKMKEKGDIPEGYSVSREKKERFSLILESASTNQTSMYLCASNDWGSPLHFGNGTRLTVT.

The rearrangement links TRBV6-5 to TRBJ2-7, with D tentatively TRBD1 (5 bases). V shed 9 bases and J shed 6 bases, with 12 bases lying between them. This CDR3 is built from 11 residues. The germline V gene has CDR1 MNHEY and CDR2 SVGAGI. CDR3 in amino acids: CARSGMCEQYF. The CDR3 DNA follows: TGTGCCAGATCAGGGATGTGCGAGCAGTACTTC.

This clone has only one observation. The V call is TRBV7-9, the J call TRBJ2-3, with D possibly matching TRBD1 (5 bases). V was clipped by 4 bases and J by 10 bases, with 24 bases between them. The CDR3 has 16 amino acids. CDR1 and CDR2 from the germline V gene are SEHNR and FQNEAQ (reference sequence). In nucleotides, the CDR3 is TGTGCCAGCAGCTCTCAACAATCCTGGGGCCATCCGGCGCAGTATTTT. Protein product: CASSSQQSWGHPAQYF.

This chain uses TRBV2 with TRBJ2-2; 14 bases are shared with TRBD2. The trim removed 6 bases at V and 8 bases at J, leaving 5 bases unmatched. The CDR3 is made up of 15 amino acids. The germline CDR1 and CDR2 sequences are SNHLY and FYNNEI. Here the CDR3 DNA reads TGTGCCAGCAGAAGACTAGCGGGGGGGCCTGGGGAGCTGTTTTTT. This codes for CASRRLAGGPGELFF.

V gene TRBV11-2 combines with J gene TRBJ2-1; 14 bases fit TRBD2. Trimming took 4 bases from V and 7 from J; bases not matched to a gene: 3. Germline values: CDR1 SGHAT, CDR2 FQNNGV. This CDR3 is built from 15 residues. The CDR3 bases are TGTGCCAGCAGCTCGACTAGCGGGGGGGGTAATGAGCAGTTCTTC. Translation gives CASSSTSGGGNEQFF.

The chain links TRBV18 to TRBJ1-5; D call uncertain. This CDR3 is built from 15 residues. Germline lookup yields CDR1 KGHSH and CDR2 LQKENI. V lost 2 bases and J lost 0, with 8 bases in between. In DNA, the CDR3 is TGTGCCAGCTCACCAGGTGATTATAGCAATCAGCCCCAGCATTTT. Its protein is CASSPGDYSNQPQHF.

The chain joins TRBV5-6 to TRBJ1-2, with TRBD1 identical over 8 bases. The germline CDR1 and CDR2 sequences are SGHDT and YYEEEE. The V and J ends lost 4 bases and 4 bases, in that order; junction bases with no gene match: 3. This CDR3 has 13 residues. The CDR3 bases are TGTGCCAGCAGCCTGACAGGGGTCTATGGCTACACCTTC. This encodes CASSLTGVYGYTF.

This clone was detected only once. The V gene is TRBV27, the J gene TRBJ2-6, with 8 bases matching TRBD1. The ends lost 5 bases at V and 0 bases at J; junction bases unmatched: 6. The CDR3 is 17 amino acids. Looked up from germline, CDR1 is MNHEY and CDR2 is SMNVEV (reference sequence). CDR3 residues: CASSPGQVFSGANVLTF. The CDR3 coding sequence is TGTGCCAGCAGTCCGGGACAGGTATTCTCTGGGGCCAACGTCCTGACTTTC.

The chain is built from TRBV5-4 and TRBJ2-1; 11 bases match TRBD2. Unmatched junction bases numbered 12, after V lost 3 bases and J lost 7 bases. Germline assignment: CDR1 SGHNT and CDR2 YYREEE (reference sequence). This CDR3 has 17 residues. CDR3 residues: CASSSGTSGLVGNEQFF. Written as DNA, the CDR3 is TGTGCCAGCAGCTCCGGGACTAGCGGACTCGTGGGAAATGAGCAGTTCTTC.

The V gene is TRBV9, the J gene TRBJ1-4; 9 bases are a match to TRBD1. After removal of 4 bases from V and 3 bases from J, the junction contained 13 bases not matched to a gene. The CDR3 sequence is 18 residues long. CDR1 SGDLS and CDR2 YYNGEE come from the germline V gene. The CDR3 reads CASSPRPTGGVSNEKLFF. As DNA, the CDR3 is TGTGCCAGCAGCCCCAGACCGACAGGGGGTGTTTCTAATGAAAAACTGTTTTTT.

The chain links TRBV5-6 to TRBJ2-7; TRBD2 agrees at 7 bases. CDR1 and CDR2 (germline): SGHDT, YYEEEE. The CDR3 loop spans 14 amino acids. Trimming at V came to 3 bases and at J to 6 bases, leaving 9 bases not matched to a gene. CDR3 coding DNA: TGTGCCAGCAGCTCTGGGCCGGGAGGTTCCGAGCAGTACTTC. It encodes CASSSGPGGSEQYF.